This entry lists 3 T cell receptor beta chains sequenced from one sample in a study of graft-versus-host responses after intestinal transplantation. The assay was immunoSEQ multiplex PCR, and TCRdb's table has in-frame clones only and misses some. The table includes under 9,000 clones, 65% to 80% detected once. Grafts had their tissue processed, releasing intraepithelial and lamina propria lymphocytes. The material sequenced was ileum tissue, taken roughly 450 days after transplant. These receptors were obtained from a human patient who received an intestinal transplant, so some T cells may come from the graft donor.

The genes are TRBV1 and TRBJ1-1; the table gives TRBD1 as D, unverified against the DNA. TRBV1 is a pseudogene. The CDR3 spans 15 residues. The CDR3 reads CTSSLGSPGYTEAFF. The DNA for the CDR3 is TGCACCAGCAGCCTGGGTTCGCCAGGGTACACTGAAGCTTTCTTT.

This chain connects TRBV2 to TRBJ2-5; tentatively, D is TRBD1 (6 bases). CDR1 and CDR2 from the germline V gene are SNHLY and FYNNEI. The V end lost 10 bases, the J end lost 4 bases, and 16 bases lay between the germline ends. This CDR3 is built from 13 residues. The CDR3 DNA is TGTGCCACCACAAGTCACAGGGCAGAGACCCAGTACTTC. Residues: CATTSHRAETQYF. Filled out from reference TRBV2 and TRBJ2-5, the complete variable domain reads EPEVTQTPSHQVTQMGQEVILRCVPISNHLYFYWYRQILGQKVEFLVSFYNNEISEKSEIFDDQFSVERPDGSNFTLKIRSTKLEDSAMYFCATTSHRAETQYFGPGTRLLVL.

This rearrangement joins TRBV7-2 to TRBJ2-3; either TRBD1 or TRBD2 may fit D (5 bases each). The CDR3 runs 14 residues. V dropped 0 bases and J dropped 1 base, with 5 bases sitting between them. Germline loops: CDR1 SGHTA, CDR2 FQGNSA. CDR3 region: CASSLAGGTDTQYF. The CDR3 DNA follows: TGTGCCAGCAGCTTAGCGGGGGGCACAGATACGCAGTATTTT.